The next 30 T cell receptor beta chains were all read from a single sample in a study of PD-L1 blockade in urothelial cancer. Measured with immunoSEQ multiplex PCR; TCRdb has only the in-frame clones, and not every one. Of roughly 44,000 clones listed, around 80% are singletons. The specimen comprised PBMCs, sampled around atezolizumab (anti-PD-L1) treatment. The receptor source for this set is a man aged 70 or older with urothelial cancer.

The sample holds one count of this clone. The chain couples TRBV4-1 to TRBJ2-5, with 9 positions matching TRBD2. CDR3 length: 15 residues. Germline assignment: CDR1 MGHRA and CDR2 YSYEKL. V shed 0 bases and J 4 bases; nucleotides not matched to a gene: 3. CDR3 loop: CASSQEKLAGETQYF. CDR3 bases: TGCGCCAGCAGCCAAGAAAAACTAGCGGGAGAGACCCAGTACTTC.

This sequence joins TRBV5-1 and TRBJ2-7; TRBD2 matches at 8 bases. CDR1 is SGHRS, CDR2 YFSETQ, per germline. This CDR3 comprises 14 residues. Trimming cost V 4 bases and J 7 bases; bases outside gene matches: 10. CDR3 loop: CASSPAGDVGEQYF. The CDR3 DNA sequence: TGCGCCAGCAGCCCAGCGGGAGACGTGGGAGAGCAGTACTTC.

This rearrangement joins TRBV21-1 to TRBJ1-5; TRBD1 reflects the table's D call only, with no check against the DNA. TRBV21-1 is classified as a pseudogene. The CDR3 consists of 16 residues. CDR3 DNA sequence: TGTGCCAGCAGCAAAAACAGGGGGCTTTGGAATCAGCCCCAGCATTTT. Translating gives CASSKNRGLWNQPQHF.

The chain combines TRBV28 with TRBJ2-2; TRBD1 agrees at 7 bases. Germline V CDR1 and CDR2: MDHEN, SYDVKM. CDR3 size: 12 residues. In DNA form, the CDR3 reads TGTTCGGGGCAGGGGGACACCGGGGAGCTGTTTTTT. It is translated as CSGQGDTGELFF.

The V and J genes are TRBV14 and TRBJ2-5, with 7 bases aligning to TRBD1. The germline gives CDR1 SGHDN, CDR2 FVKESK. The V and J ends lost 4 bases and 5 bases, in that order; junction bases with no gene match: 4. This CDR3 contains 13 residues. The CDR3 nucleotides are TGTGCCAGCAGCCTACAGGGGAAGGAGACCCAGTACTTC. It is translated as CASSLQGKETQYF.

V and J are TRBV4-1 and TRBJ2-7; 10 bases fit TRBD1. Germline CDR1 is MGHRA and CDR2 is YSYEKL. After removal of 1 base from V and 0 bases from J, the junction contained 6 bases not matched to a gene. The CDR3 consists of 17 residues. The CDR3, as DNA: TGCGCCAGCAGCCAAGCCATAGGGACAGGGGCCTCCTACGAGCAGTACTTC. Translating gives CASSQAIGTGASYEQYF.

This clone was picked up one time. V is TRBV6-5 and J is TRBJ2-7, with 8 bases lining up with TRBD1. The V segment lost 6 bases and the J segment 4 bases; nucleotides outside the gene matches: 11. The CDR3 has 15 amino acids. Germline values: CDR1 MNHEY, CDR2 SVGAGI. CDR3 amino acids: CASSFGQGTSYEQYF. The DNA of the CDR3 is TGTGCCAGCAGCTTCGGACAGGGAACGTCTTACGAGCAGTACTTC.

V usage is TRBV9 and J usage is TRBJ2-1, with 8 positions matching TRBD1. The V segment lost 3 bases and the J segment 6 bases; nucleotides outside the gene matches: 8. From germline, CDR1 is SGDLS and CDR2 YYNGEE. This CDR3 has 15 amino acids. The CDR3 loop reads CASSAGQGRGNEQFF. In DNA, the CDR3 is TGTGCCAGCAGCGCAGGACAGGGCAGGGGCAATGAGCAGTTCTTC.

V and J are TRBV5-5 and TRBJ2-7; weak D call: TRBD2 (5 bases). Germline lookup yields CDR1 SGHKS and CDR2 YYEKEE (reference sequence). This CDR3 is 15 amino acids long. V was clipped by 4 bases and J by 4 bases, with 18 bases between them. CDR3 coding DNA: TGTGCCAGCAGCAATGGAGGCGGACCCTCGTACGAGCAGTACTTC. Amino acids: CASSNGGGPSYEQYF.

This clone was observed a single time. This chain links TRBV28 with TRBJ1-3, with a weak D call TRBD1 (5 bases). Germline CDR1 reads MDHEN; CDR2 reads SYDVKM. The CDR3 is 13 residues long. Trimming stripped 6 bases from V and 4 bases from J, with 10 bases between. The CDR3 DNA follows: TGTGCCAGCAGGCGGGGGGGAGGAAACACCATATATTTT. It codes for CASRRGGGNTIYF.

The chain combines TRBV19 with TRBJ2-1, with 12 bases matching TRBD2. Unmatched junction bases numbered 8, after V lost 8 bases and J lost 9 bases. This CDR3 is 14 amino acids long. CDR1 and CDR2 (germline): LNHDA, SQIVND (reference sequence). The CDR3 DNA sequence: TGTGCCAGTCGATCTAGCGGGAGGGAGGGTGAGCAGTTCTTC. This translates into CASRSSGREGEQFF.

The rearrangement joins TRBV4-1 to TRBJ1-6; 10 bases are a match to TRBD1. CDR1 and CDR2 from the germline V gene are MGHRA and YSYEKL. With V trimmed by 2 bases and J by 10 bases, 5 bases remained unmatched. This CDR3 spans 15 amino acids. This chain's CDR3 is CASSQTTGGYSPLHF. The CDR3 region has the DNA TGCGCCAGCAGCCAAACGACAGGGGGCTACTCACCCCTCCACTTT.

The rearrangement links TRBV11-3 to TRBJ2-1, with 9 nucleotides matching TRBD1. The CDR3 contains 15 residues. The V gene end was trimmed by 5 bases and the J gene end by 6 bases; junction bases not matched to a gene: 8. CDR1 SGHNT and CDR2 YENEEA come from the germline V gene. Here the CDR3 DNA reads TGTGCCAGCAGCCCCGGGACAGGGTGGGGCAATGAGCAGTTCTTC. It is translated as CASSPGTGWGNEQFF.

The chain couples TRBV5-5 to TRBJ2-7, with D possibly being TRBD1 (5 bases). Germline CDR1 SGHKS, CDR2 YYEKEE (reference sequence). V gave up 7 bases and J gave up 4 bases, with 18 bases separating them. The CDR3 consists of 14 residues. The CDR3 protein is CASSPRARSYEQYF. The DNA of the CDR3 is TGTGCCAGCTCACCCAGGGCACGCTCTTACGAGCAGTACTTC.

V and J are TRBV7-9 and TRBJ1-2, with 9 bases that match TRBD1. From germline, CDR1 is SEHNR and CDR2 FQNEAQ (reference sequence). The CDR3 runs 15 residues. The trim removed 1 base at V and 6 bases at J, leaving 6 bases unmatched. The CDR3 spells CASSLGGQGMDGYTF. DNA of the CDR3: TGTGCCAGCAGCTTAGGGGGACAGGGAATGGATGGCTACACCTTC. Complete variable domain (other parts from reference TRBV7-9 and TRBJ1-2): DTGVSQNPRHKITKRGQNVTFRCDPISEHNRLYWYRQTLGQGPEFLTYFQNEAQLEKSRLLSDRFSAERPKGSFSTLEIQRTEQGDSAMYLCASSLGGQGMDGYTFGSGTRLTVV.

V usage is TRBV7-2 and J usage is TRBJ2-1, with 8 positions matching TRBD2. Germline V CDR1 and CDR2: SGHTA, FQGNSA. The J segment lost 3 bases and the V segment lost 4 bases, leaving 8 bases of the junction unmatched. This CDR3 is built from 16 residues. The CDR3, as DNA: TGTGCCAGCAGCTCCCGAGCGGGGGCCCTCTACAATGAGCAGTTCTTC. Its protein is CASSSRAGALYNEQFF.

With respect to this clone: The sample contains more than one DNA sequence encoding this CDR3. The DNA for the CDR3 is TGTGCCAGCAGCTTAGCGGGCAGCACCTACGAGCAGTACTTC. This codes for CASSLAGSTYEQYF. The rearrangement links TRBV7-2 to TRBJ2-7; D remains ambiguous. Between the trimmed V and J ends, which lost 0 bases and 2 bases, there was a span of 8 bases. Germline V gene sequence: CDR1 SGHTA, CDR2 FQGNSA. The CDR3 is 14 amino acids.

This chain joins TRBV2 and TRBJ2-5; weak D call: TRBD2 (5 bases). CDR1 SNHLY and CDR2 FYNNEI come from the germline V gene. V lost 4 bases, J lost 5 bases, and 11 bases lay in between. The CDR3 runs 13 residues. CDR3 sequence (DNA): TGTGCCAGCAGTGTGCTGGAGGCGGAGACCCAGTACTTC. Amino acids: CASSVLEAETQYF.

The CDR3 protein is CASSEALNTFGAYTF. Here the CDR3 DNA reads TGTGCCAGCAGTGAAGCGCTGAACACTTTCGGAGCCTACACCTTC. The J gene is TRBJ1-2, the V gene TRBV6-1; D is uncertain. Per germline, CDR1 MNHNS and CDR2 SASEGT. CDR3 size: 15 residues. V was shortened by 0 bases and J by 10 bases, with 18 bases between the two germline ends.

The chain uses TRBV4-3 and TRBJ2-3, with 8 bases matching TRBD2. In germline, CDR1 is LGHNA, CDR2 YSLEER. J gave up 5 bases and V 1 base, and 5 bases lay outside the gene matches. The CDR3 consists of 15 residues. CDR3 loop: CASSQGRGGGDTQYF. In nucleotides, the CDR3 is TGCGCCAGCAGCCAAGGTCGGGGGGGCGGAGATACGCAGTATTTT.

The rearrangement uses TRBV11-2 and TRBJ1-6; D unresolved. The CDR3 contains 14 residues. Trimming stripped 8 bases from V and 12 bases from J, with 20 bases between. CDR1 is SGHAT and CDR2 is FQNNGV in the germline V gene. In DNA, the CDR3 is TGTGCCAGCCGACCCTTGACCCTAGACGGACCCCTCCACTTT. Protein: CASRPLTLDGPLHF.

The V call is TRBV6-6, the J call TRBJ2-1, with D perhaps TRBD2 (5 bases). CDR1 is MNHNY and CDR2 is SVGAGI in the germline V gene (reference sequence). The V end lost 0 bases, the J end lost 12 bases, and 12 bases lay between the germline ends. This CDR3 is 13 amino acids long. Here the CDR3 reads CASSYSIQEGQFF. CDR3 nucleotides: TGTGCCAGCAGTTACTCGATTCAAGAGGGGCAGTTCTTC.

The gene calls are TRBV7-2 and TRBJ1-1; D not resolved. CDR1 is SGHTA and CDR2 is FQGNSA in the germline V gene. The CDR3 extends over 14 amino acids. The V end lost 2 bases, the J end lost 2 bases, and 9 bases lay between the germline ends. CDR3 amino acids: CASSLNRYNTEAFF. CDR3 DNA: TGTGCCAGCAGCTTAAACCGGTACAACACTGAAGCTTTCTTT.

The rearrangement joins TRBV27 to TRBJ2-2; 7 bases fit TRBD2. V shed 5 bases, J shed 7 bases, and the junction held 13 bases outside the gene matches. Germline CDR1 reads MNHEY; CDR2 reads SMNVEV (reference sequence). The CDR3 extends over 16 amino acids. CDR3 nucleotide sequence: TGTGCCAGCAGTCGGCGGCAACGGGAGGAGGGCGGGGAGCTGTTTTTT. It specifies CASSRRQREEGGELFF.

This sequence joins TRBV7-9 and TRBJ1-4; 10 bases fit TRBD1. The CDR3 runs 14 residues. The V gene end was trimmed by 5 bases and the J gene end by 8 bases; junction bases not matched to a gene: 5. Germline-derived CDR1 and CDR2 are SEHNR and FQNEAQ (reference sequence). The CDR3 DNA reads TGTGCCAGCAGCCGGGACAGGGGTGGAGAAAAACTGTTTTTT. Translating it yields CASSRDRGGEKLFF.

The chain couples TRBV28 to TRBJ2-1; 12 bases agree with TRBD1. CDR1 and CDR2 from the germline V gene are MDHEN and SYDVKM. J was trimmed by 7 bases and V by 5 bases; bases with no gene match: 6. The CDR3 covers 15 residues. The CDR3 loop is CASSLGTGGRNEQFF. The CDR3 DNA reads as TGTGCCAGCAGTCTAGGGACAGGGGGCCGAAATGAGCAGTTCTTC.

Only one count was recorded for this clone. V usage is TRBV10-3 and J usage is TRBJ1-1, with D perhaps matching TRBD1 (5 bases). The germline V gene encodes CDR1 ENHRY and CDR2 SYGVKD. V lost 7 bases and J lost 1, with 13 bases in between. The CDR3 is made up of 14 amino acids. CDR3 DNA sequence: TGTGCCATCAAGGCTGGGGCAGAGAACACTGAAGCTTTCTTT. Translating it yields CAIKAGAENTEAFF.

The chain couples TRBV29-1 to TRBJ2-5; TRBD2 matches 10 bases. The CDR3 loop spans 13 amino acids. J gave up 5 bases and V 7 bases, and 7 bases lay outside the gene matches. Germline V gives CDR1 SQVTM, CDR2 ANQGSEA. The CDR3 loop is CSGLAGGGETQYF. For the CDR3, the DNA is TGCAGCGGTTTAGCGGGAGGAGGGGAGACCCAGTACTTC. The variable domain in full, with the rest retrieved from reference TRBV29-1 and TRBJ2-5, is SAVISQKPSRDICQRGTSLTIQCQVDSQVTMMFWYRQQPGQSLTLIATANQGSEATYESGFVIDKFPISRPNLTFSTLTVSNMSPEDSSIYLCSGLAGGGETQYFGPGTRLLVL.

The V call is TRBV6-1, the J call TRBJ2-3; D perhaps matches TRBD2 (6 bases). V was trimmed by 7 bases and J by 1 base, leaving 15 bases between them. Germline loops: CDR1 MNHNS, CDR2 SASEGT. The CDR3 totals 15 residues. This chain's CDR3 is CASNSAGIGTDTQYF. The DNA for the CDR3 is TGTGCCAGCAATTCGGCGGGGATAGGCACAGATACGCAGTATTTT.

The chain carries TRBV6-1 and TRBJ2-1; perhaps TRBD1 as D (5 bases). Trimming shortened V by 4 bases and J by 4 bases, and 8 bases separated the two germline ends. CDR1 MNHNS and CDR2 SASEGT come from the germline V gene. The CDR3 has 13 residues. This chain's CDR3 is CASSAQGYNEQFF. CDR3 bases: TGTGCCAGCAGTGCCCAGGGATACAATGAGCAGTTCTTC.